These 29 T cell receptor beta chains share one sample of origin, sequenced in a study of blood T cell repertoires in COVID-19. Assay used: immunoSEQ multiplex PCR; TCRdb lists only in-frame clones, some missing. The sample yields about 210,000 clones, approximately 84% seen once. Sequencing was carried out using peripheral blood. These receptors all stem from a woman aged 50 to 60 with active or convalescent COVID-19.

CDR3 in DNA: TGCGCCAGCAGACAGGGACAGAGACTATCGAACACCGGGGAGCTGTTTTTT. It codes for CASRQGQRLSNTGELFF. The chain links TRBV5-1 to TRBJ2-2; 7 nucleotides agree with TRBD1. CDR3 length equals 17 residues. Trimming took 5 bases from V and 0 from J; bases not matched to a gene: 10. Germline V gene data show CDR1 as SGHRS and CDR2 as YFSETQ.

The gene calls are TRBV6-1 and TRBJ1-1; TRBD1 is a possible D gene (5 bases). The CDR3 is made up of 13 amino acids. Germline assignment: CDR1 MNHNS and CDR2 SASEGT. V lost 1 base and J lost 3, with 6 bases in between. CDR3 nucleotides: TGTGCCAGCAGTGAAGAGGGGTACACTGAAGCTTTCTTT. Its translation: CASSEEGYTEAFF.

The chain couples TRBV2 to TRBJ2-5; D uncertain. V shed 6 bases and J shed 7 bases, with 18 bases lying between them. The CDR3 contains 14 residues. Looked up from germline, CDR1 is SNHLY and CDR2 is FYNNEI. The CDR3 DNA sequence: TGTGCCAGCAGGGCAAGTCGAGAGCGTGTGACCCAGTACTTC. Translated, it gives CASRASRERVTQYF.

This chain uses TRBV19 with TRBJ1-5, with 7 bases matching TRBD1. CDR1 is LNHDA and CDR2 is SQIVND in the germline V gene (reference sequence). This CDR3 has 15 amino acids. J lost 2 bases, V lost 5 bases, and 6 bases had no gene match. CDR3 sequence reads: CASSDRDSGNQPQHF. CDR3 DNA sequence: TGTGCCAGTAGTGACCGGGACAGCGGCAATCAGCCCCAGCATTTT.

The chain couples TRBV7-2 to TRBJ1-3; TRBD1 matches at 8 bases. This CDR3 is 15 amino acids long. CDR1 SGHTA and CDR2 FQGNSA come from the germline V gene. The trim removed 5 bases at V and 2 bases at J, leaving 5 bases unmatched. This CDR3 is CASSRWTGTGNTIYF. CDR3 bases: TGTGCCAGCAGCCGGTGGACAGGGACTGGAAACACCATATATTTT.

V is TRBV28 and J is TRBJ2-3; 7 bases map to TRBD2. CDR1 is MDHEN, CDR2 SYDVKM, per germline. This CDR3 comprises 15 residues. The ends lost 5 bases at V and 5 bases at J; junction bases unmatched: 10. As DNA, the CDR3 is TGTGCCAGCAGTGAACAGCGGGGTGGGCTAGATACGCAGTATTTT. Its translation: CASSEQRGGLDTQYF.

This CDR3 reads CASSFSGGSYTDTQYF. CDR3 nucleotides: TGTGCCAGCAGTTTTAGCGGGGGGAGTTACACAGATACGCAGTATTTT. The chain couples TRBV6-6 to TRBJ2-3; 10 bases match TRBD2. Germline lookup yields CDR1 MNHNY and CDR2 SVGAGI (reference sequence). The length of the CDR3 is 16 residues. V shed 4 bases, J shed 2 bases, and the junction held 6 bases outside the gene matches.

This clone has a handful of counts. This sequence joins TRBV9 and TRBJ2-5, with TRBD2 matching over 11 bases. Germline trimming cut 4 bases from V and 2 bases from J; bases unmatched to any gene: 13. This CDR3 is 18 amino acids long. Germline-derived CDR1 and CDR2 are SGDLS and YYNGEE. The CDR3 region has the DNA TGTGCCAGCAGCCCATTCGGGGGGGGGACTAGCGGTCAAGAGACCCAGTACTTC. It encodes CASSPFGGGTSGQETQYF.

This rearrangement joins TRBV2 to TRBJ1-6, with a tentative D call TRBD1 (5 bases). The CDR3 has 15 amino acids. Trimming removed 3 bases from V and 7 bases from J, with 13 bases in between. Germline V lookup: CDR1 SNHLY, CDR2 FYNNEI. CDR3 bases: TGTGCCAGCAGTGACGGTGGCAGGGAAAATTCACCCCTCCACTTT. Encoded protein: CASSDGGRENSPLHF.

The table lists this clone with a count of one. CDR3 DNA: TGTGCCAGCAGTTACTCGAGGGTTGGTTTAACTGAAGCTTTCTTT. Translating it yields CASSYSRVGLTEAFF. The chain recombines TRBV6-5 with TRBJ1-1, with no clear D. The V end lost 0 bases, the J end lost 5 bases, and 13 bases lay between the germline ends. CDR1 is MNHEY and CDR2 is SVGAGI in the germline V gene. This CDR3 is 15 amino acids long.

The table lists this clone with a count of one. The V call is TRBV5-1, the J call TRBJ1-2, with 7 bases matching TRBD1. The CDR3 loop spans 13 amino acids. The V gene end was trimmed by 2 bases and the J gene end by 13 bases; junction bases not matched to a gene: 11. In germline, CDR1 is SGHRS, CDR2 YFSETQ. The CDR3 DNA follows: TGCGCCAGCAGCTTTGACAGGGAGTTTTTGATCACCTTC. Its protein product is CASSFDREFLITF.

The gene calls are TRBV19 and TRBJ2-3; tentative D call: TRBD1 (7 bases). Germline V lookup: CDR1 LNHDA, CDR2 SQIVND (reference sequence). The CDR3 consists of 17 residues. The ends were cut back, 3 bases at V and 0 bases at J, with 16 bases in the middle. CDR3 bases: TGTGCCAGTAGTATCGGTGTGCAGGGGGGTAGCACAGATACGCAGTATTTT. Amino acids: CASSIGVQGGSTDTQYF. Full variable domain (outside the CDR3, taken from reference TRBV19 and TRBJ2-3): DGGITQSPKYLFRKEGQNVTLSCEQNLNHDAMYWYRQDPGQGLRLIYYSQIVNDFQKGDIAEGYSVSREKKESFPLTVTSAQKNPTAFYLCASSIGVQGGSTDTQYFGPGTRLTVL.

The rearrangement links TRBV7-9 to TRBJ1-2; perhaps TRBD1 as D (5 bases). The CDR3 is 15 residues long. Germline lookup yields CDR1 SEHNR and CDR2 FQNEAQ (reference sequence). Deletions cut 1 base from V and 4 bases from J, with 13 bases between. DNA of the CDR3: TGTGCCAGCAGCTTAGGGGTGGGGGGATCCTATGGCTACACCTTC. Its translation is CASSLGVGGSYGYTF.

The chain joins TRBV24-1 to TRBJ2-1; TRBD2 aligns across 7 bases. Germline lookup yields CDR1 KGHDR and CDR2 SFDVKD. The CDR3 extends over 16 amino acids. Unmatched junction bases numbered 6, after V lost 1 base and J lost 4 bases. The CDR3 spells CATSDFWEGGYNEQFF. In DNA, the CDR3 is TGTGCCACCAGTGATTTTTGGGAGGGCGGGTACAATGAGCAGTTCTTC.

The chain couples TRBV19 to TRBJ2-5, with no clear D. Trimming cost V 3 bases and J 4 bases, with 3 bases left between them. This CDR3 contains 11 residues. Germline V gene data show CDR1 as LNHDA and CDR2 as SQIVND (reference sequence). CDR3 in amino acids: CASSIRETQYF. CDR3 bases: TGTGCCAGTAGTATCAGAGAGACCCAGTACTTC.

The CDR3 coding sequence is TGCGCCAGCAGCTGGGACACAGGGGACATTCAGTACTTC. Residues: CASSWDTGDIQYF. The chain couples TRBV5-1 to TRBJ2-4; 7 bases align to TRBD1. Unmatched junction bases numbered 5, after V lost 3 bases and J lost 8 bases. Germline V lookup: CDR1 SGHRS, CDR2 YFSETQ. This CDR3 spans 13 amino acids. Complete variable domain (other parts from reference TRBV5-1 and TRBJ2-4): KAGVTQTPRYLIKTRGQQVTLSCSPISGHRSVSWYQQTPGQGLQFLFEYFSETQRNKGNFPGRFSGRQFSNSRSEMNVSTLELGDSALYLCASSWDTGDIQYFGAGTRLSVL.

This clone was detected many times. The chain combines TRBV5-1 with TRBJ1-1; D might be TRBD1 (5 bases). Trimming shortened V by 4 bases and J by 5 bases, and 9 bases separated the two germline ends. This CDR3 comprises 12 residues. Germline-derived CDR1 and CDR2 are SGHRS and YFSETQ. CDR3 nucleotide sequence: TGCGCCAGCAGCCCCGGGGGAACTGAAGCTTTCTTT. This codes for CASSPGGTEAFF.

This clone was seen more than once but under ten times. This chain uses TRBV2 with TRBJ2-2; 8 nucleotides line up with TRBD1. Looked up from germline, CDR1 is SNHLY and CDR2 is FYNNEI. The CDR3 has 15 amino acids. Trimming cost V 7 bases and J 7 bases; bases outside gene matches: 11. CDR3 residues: CASIRTGNHNGELFF. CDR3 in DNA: TGTGCCAGCATTCGGACAGGGAATCATAACGGGGAGCTGTTTTTT.

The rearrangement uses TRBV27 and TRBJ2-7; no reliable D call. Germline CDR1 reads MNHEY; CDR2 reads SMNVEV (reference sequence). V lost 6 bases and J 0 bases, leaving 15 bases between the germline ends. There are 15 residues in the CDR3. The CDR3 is CASSVLRHSSYEQYF. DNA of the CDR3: TGTGCCAGCAGCGTCCTGAGACATTCCTCCTACGAGCAGTACTTC.

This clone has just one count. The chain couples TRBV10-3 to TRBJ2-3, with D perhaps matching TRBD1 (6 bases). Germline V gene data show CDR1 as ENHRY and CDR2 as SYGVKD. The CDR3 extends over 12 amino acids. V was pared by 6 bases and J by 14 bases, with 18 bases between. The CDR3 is CAISTGGRILYF. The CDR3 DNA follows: TGTGCCATCAGCACTGGGGGCCGAATATTGTATTTT.

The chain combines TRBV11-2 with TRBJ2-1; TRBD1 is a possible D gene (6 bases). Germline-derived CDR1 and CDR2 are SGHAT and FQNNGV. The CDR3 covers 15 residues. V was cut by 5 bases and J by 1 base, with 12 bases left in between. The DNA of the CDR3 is TGTGCCAGCAGCCAACAGGGTGCATCCTACAATGAGCAGTTCTTC. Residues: CASSQQGASYNEQFF. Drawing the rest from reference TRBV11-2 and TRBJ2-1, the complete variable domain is EAGVAQSPRYKIIEKRQSVAFWCNPISGHATLYWYQQILGQGPKLLIQFQNNGVVDDSQLPKDRFSAERLKGVDSTLKIQPAKLEDSAVYLCASSQQGASYNEQFFGPGTRLTVL.

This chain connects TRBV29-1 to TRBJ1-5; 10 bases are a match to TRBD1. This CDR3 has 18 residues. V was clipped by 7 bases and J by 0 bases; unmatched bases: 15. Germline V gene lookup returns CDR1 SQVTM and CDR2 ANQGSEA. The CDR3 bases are TGCAGCGCATGCGTCCGGGACAGGGGTCCGTATAGCAATCAGCCCCAGCATTTT. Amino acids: CSACVRDRGPYSNQPQHF.

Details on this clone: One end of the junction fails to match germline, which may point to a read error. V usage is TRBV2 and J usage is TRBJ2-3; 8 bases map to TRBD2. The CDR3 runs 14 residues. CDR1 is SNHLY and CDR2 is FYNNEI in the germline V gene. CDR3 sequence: CASREVAGGRTQYF. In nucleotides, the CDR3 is TGTGCCAGCAGGGAAGTGGCGGGGGGTCGTACGCAGTATTTT.

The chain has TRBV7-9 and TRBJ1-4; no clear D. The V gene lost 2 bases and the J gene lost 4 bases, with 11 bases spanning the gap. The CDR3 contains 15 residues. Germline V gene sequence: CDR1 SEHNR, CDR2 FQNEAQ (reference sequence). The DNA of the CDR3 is TGTGCCAGCAGCTTACGGGGAGTTGGTAATGAAAAACTGTTTTTT. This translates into CASSLRGVGNEKLFF.

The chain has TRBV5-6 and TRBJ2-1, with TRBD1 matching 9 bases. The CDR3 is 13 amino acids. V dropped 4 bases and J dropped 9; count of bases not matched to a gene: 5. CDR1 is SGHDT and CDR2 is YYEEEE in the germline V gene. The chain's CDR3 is CASSSLTGGEQFF. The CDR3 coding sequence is TGTGCCAGCAGCAGTCTGACAGGGGGTGAGCAGTTCTTC.

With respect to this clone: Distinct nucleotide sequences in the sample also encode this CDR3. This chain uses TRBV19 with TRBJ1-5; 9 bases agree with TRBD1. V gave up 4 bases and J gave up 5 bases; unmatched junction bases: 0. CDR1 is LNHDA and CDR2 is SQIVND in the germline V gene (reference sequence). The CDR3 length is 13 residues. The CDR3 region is CASSRDRDQPQHF. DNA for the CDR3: TGTGCCAGTAGTAGGGACAGGGATCAGCCCCAGCATTTT.

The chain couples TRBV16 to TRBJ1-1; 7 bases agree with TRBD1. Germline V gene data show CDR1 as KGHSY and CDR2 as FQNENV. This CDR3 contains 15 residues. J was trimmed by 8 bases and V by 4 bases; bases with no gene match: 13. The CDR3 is CASSPRTGGLGEAFF. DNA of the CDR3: TGTGCCAGCAGCCCACGGACAGGCGGCCTTGGGGAAGCTTTCTTT.

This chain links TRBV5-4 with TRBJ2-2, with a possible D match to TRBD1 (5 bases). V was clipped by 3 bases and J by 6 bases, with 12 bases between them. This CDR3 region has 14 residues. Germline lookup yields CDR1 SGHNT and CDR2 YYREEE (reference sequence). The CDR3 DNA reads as TGTGCCAGCAGCTGGACACCTTCCTCCGGGGAGCTGTTTTTT. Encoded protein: CASSWTPSSGELFF. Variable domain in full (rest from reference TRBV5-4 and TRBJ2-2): ETGVTQSPTHLIKTRGQQVTLRCSSQSGHNTVSWYQQALGQGPQFIFQYYREEENGRGNFPPRFSGLQFPNYSSELNVNALELDDSALYLCASSWTPSSGELFFGEGSRLTVL.

The CDR3 is CASSEGGQTQYF. CDR3 coding DNA: TGTGCCAGCAGTGAGGGGGGTCAGACCCAGTACTTC. The rearrangement joins TRBV6-1 to TRBJ2-5; TRBD2 is a possible D gene (6 bases). The V gene lost 3 bases and the J gene lost 6 bases, with 8 bases spanning the gap. In germline, CDR1 is MNHNS, CDR2 SASEGT. The CDR3 is 12 amino acids.